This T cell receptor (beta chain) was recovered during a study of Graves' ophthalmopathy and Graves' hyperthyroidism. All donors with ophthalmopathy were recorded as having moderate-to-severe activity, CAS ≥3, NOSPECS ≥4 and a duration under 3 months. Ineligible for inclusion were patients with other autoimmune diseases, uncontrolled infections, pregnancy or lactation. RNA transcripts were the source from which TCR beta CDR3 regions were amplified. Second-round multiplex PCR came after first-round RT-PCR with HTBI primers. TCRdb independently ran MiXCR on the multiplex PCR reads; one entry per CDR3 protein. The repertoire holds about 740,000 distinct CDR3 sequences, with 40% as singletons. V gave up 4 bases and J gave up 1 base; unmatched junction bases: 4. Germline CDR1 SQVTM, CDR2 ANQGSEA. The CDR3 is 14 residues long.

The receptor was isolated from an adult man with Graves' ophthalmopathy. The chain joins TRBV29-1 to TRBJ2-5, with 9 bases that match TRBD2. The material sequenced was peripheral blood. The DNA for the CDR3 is TGCAGCGTTGCGGCTAGCGGGACCCAAGAGACCCAGTACTTC. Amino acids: CSVAASGTQETQYF.